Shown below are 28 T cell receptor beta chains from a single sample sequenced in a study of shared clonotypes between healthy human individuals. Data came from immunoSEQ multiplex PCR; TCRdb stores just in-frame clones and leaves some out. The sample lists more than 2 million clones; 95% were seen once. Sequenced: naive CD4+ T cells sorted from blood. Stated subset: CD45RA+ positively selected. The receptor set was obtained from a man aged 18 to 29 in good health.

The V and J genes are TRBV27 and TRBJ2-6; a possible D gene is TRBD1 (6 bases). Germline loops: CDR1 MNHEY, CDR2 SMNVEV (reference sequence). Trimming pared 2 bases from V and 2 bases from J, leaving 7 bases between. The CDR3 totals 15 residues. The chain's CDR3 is CASSLGGAGANVLTF. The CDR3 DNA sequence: TGTGCCAGCAGTTTAGGGGGCGCTGGGGCCAACGTCCTGACTTTC.

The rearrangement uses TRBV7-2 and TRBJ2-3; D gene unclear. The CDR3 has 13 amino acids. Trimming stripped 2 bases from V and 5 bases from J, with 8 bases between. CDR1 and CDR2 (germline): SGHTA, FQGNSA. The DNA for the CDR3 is TGTGCCAGCAGCTTACGGGCAGAAGATACGCAGTATTTT. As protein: CASSLRAEDTQYF.

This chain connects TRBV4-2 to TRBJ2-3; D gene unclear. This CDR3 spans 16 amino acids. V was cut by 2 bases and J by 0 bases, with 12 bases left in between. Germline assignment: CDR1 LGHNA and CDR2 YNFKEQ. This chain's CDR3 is CASSQRAKESTDTQYF. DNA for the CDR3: TGTGCCAGCAGCCAAAGAGCAAAGGAGAGCACAGATACGCAGTATTTT.

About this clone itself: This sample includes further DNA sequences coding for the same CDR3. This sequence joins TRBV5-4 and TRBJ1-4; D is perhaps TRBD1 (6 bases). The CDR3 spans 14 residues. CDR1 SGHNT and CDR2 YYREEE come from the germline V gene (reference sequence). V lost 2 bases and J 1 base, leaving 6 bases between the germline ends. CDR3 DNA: TGTGCCAGCAGCTTAGGGGGAACTAATGAAAAACTGTTTTTT. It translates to CASSLGGTNEKLFF.

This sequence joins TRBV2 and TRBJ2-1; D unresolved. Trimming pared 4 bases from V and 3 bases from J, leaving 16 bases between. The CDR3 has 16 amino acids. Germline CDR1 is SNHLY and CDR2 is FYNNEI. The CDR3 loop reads CASSGERSLIYNEQFF. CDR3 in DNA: TGTGCCAGCAGTGGTGAGCGCAGCCTTATCTACAATGAGCAGTTCTTC.

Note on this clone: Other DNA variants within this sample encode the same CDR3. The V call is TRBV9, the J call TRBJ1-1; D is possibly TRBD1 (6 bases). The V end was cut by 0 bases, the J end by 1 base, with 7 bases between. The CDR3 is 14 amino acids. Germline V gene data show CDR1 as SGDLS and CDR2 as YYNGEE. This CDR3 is CASSVATGNTEAFF. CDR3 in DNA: TGTGCCAGCAGCGTAGCGACAGGGAACACTGAAGCTTTCTTT.

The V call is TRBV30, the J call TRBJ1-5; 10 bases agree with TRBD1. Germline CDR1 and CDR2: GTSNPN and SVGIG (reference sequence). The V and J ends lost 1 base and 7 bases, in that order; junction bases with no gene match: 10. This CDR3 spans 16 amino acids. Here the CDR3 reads CAWSAVVGQGRQPQHF. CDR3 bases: TGTGCCTGGAGTGCTGTTGTGGGACAGGGGAGGCAGCCCCAGCATTTT.

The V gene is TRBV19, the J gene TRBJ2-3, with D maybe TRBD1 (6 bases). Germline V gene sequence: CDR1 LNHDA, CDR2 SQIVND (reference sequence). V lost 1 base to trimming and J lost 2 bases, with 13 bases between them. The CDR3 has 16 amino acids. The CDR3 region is CASSIARDIPTDTQYF. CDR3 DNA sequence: TGTGCCAGTAGTATAGCCCGGGACATACCCACAGATACGCAGTATTTT.

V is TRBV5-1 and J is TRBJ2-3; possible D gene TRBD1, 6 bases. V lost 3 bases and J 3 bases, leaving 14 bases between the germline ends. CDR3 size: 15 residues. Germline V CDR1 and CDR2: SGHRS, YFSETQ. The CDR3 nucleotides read TGCGCCAGCAGCTCTTTACAGGGCGGTACAGATACGCAGTATTTT. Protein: CASSSLQGGTDTQYF. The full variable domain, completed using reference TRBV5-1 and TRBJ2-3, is KAGVTQTPRYLIKTRGQQVTLSCSPISGHRSVSWYQQTPGQGLQFLFEYFSETQRNKGNFPGRFSGRQFSNSRSEMNVSTLELGDSALYLCASSSLQGGTDTQYFGPGTRLTVL.

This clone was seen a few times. The DNA for the CDR3 is TGTGCCAGTAGTATCAAGGGACCCGGTTATAATTCACCCCTCCACTTT. This encodes CASSIKGPGYNSPLHF. The chain joins TRBV19 to TRBJ1-6, with D perhaps matching TRBD1 (5 bases). CDR1 LNHDA and CDR2 SQIVND come from the germline V gene (reference sequence). The CDR3 contains 16 residues. Trimming took off 3 bases at V and 4 bases at J, with 13 bases between the two ends.

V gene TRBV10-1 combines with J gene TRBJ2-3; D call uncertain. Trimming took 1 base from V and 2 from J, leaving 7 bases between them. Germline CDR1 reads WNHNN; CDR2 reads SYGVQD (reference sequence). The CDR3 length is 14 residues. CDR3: CASSEWLVTDTQYF. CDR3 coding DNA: TGCGCCAGCAGTGAGTGGCTCGTCACAGATACGCAGTATTTT.

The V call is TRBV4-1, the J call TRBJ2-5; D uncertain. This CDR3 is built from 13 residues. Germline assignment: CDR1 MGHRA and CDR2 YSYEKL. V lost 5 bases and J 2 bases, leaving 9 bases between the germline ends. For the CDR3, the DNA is TGCGCCAGCAGCTTGGCCCAGCAAGAGACCCAGTACTTC. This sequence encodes CASSLAQQETQYF.

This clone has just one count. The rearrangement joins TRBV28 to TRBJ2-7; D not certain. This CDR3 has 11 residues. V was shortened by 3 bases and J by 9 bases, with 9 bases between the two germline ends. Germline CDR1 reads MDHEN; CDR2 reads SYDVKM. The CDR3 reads CASSFPGGQYF. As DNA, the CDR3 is TGTGCCAGCAGTTTCCCCGGCGGGCAGTACTTC.

The CDR3 loop is CASSGGLAGGVEYF. CDR3 coding DNA: TGTGCCAGCAGCGGAGGACTAGCGGGAGGGGTGGAGTACTTC. This sequence joins TRBV11-2 and TRBJ2-7; TRBD2 aligns across 15 bases. Looked up from germline, CDR1 is SGHAT and CDR2 is FQNNGV. This CDR3 contains 14 residues. V was clipped by 5 bases and J by 11 bases; unmatched bases: 7.

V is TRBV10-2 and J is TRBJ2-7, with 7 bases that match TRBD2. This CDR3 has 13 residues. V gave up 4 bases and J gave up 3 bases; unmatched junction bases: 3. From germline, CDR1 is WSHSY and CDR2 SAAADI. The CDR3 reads CASSVASGYEQYF. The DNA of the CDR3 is TGCGCCAGCAGTGTCGCTAGCGGCTACGAGCAGTACTTC.

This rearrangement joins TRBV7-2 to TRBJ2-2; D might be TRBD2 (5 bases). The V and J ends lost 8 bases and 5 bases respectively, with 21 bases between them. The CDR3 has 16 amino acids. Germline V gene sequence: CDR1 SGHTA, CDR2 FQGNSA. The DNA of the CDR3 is TGTGCCAGCCCCTCTACGACGGGGTCCAGGACCGGGGAGCTGTTTTTT. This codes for CASPSTTGSRTGELFF.

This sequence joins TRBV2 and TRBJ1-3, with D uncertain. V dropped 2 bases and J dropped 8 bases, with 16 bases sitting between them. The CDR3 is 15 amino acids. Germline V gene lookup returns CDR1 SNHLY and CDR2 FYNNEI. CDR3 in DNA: TGTGCCAGCAGTGAAAAGGAGCCCTCTGCTTACACCATATATTTT. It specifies CASSEKEPSAYTIYF.

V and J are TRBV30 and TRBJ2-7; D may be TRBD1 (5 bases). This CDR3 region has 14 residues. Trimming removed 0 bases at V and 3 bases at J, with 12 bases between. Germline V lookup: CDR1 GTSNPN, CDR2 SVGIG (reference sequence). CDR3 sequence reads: CAWSVATGSYEQYF. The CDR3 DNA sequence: TGTGCCTGGAGTGTCGCCACAGGTAGCTACGAGCAGTACTTC. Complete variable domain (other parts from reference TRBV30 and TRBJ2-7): SQTIHQWPATLVQPVGSPLSLECTVEGTSNPNLYWYRQAAGRGLQLLFYSVGIGQISSEVPQNLSASRPQDRQFILSSKKLLLSDSGFYLCAWSVATGSYEQYFGPGTRLTVT.

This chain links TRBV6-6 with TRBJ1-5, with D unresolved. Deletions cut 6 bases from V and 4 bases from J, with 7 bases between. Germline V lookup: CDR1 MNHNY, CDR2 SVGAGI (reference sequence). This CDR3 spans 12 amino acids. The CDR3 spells CASRAANQPQHF. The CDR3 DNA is TGTGCCAGCAGGGCCGCGAATCAGCCCCAGCATTTT.

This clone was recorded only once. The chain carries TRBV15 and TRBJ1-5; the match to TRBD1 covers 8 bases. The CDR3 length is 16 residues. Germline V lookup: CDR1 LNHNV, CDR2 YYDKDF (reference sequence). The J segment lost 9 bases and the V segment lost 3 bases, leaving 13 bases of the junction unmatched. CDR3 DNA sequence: TGTGCCACCAGCAGGGACGGGACAGGCCTCTTAGGGCCCCAGCATTTT. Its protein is CATSRDGTGLLGPQHF.

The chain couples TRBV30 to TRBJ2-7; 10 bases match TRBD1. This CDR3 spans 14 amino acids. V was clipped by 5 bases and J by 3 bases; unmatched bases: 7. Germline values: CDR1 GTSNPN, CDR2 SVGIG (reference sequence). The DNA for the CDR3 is TGTGCCTGGGACAGGGGGCGTTACCTCTACGAGCAGTACTTC. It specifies CAWDRGRYLYEQYF.

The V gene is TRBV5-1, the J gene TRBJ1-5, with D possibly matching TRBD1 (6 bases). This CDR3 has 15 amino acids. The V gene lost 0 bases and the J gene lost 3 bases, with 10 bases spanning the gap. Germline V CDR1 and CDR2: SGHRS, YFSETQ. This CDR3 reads CASSLEGHDNQPQHF. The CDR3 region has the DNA TGCGCCAGCAGCTTGGAGGGACACGACAATCAGCCCCAGCATTTT.

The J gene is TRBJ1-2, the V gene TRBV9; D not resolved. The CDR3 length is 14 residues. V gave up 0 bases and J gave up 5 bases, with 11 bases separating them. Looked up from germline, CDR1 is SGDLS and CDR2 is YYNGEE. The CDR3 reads CASSVGYRDYGYTF. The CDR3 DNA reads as TGTGCCAGCAGCGTAGGATACAGAGATTATGGCTACACCTTC.

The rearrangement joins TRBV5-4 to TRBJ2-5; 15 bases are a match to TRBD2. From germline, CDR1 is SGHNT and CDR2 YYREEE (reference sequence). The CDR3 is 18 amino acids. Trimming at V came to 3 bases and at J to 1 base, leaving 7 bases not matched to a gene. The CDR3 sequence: CASSWGLAGGRLQETQYF. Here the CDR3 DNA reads TGTGCCAGCAGCTGGGGACTAGCGGGGGGACGCCTCCAAGAGACCCAGTACTTC.

CDR3 amino acids: CASRQEGTYNSPLHF. The CDR3 DNA follows: TGTGCCAGCAGACAGGAGGGAACCTATAATTCACCCCTCCACTTT. The chain combines TRBV2 with TRBJ1-6, with a possible D match to TRBD1 (5 bases). Germline lookup yields CDR1 SNHLY and CDR2 FYNNEI. The CDR3 consists of 15 residues. V was clipped by 6 bases and J by 2 bases, with 11 bases between them. Full variable domain (remainder filled in from reference TRBV2 and TRBJ1-6): EPEVTQTPSHQVTQMGQEVILRCVPISNHLYFYWYRQILGQKVEFLVSFYNNEISEKSEIFDDQFSVERPDGSNFTLKIRSTKLEDSAMYFCASRQEGTYNSPLHFGNGTRLTVT.

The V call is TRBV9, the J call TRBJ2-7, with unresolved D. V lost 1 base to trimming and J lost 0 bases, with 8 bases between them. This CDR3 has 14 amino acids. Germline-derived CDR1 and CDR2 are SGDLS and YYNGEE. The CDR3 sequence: CASSVSSFSYEQYF. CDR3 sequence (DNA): TGTGCCAGCAGCGTATCAAGTTTCTCCTACGAGCAGTACTTC.

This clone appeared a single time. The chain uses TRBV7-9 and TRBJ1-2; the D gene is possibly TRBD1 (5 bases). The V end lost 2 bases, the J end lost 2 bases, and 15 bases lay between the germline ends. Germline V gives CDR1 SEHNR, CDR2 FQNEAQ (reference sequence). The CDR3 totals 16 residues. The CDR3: CASSLSTPRGNYGYTF. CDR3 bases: TGTGCCAGCAGCTTATCAACCCCGCGGGGGAACTATGGCTACACCTTC.

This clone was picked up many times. The CDR3 sequence: CASSQELEPGPYEQYF. The DNA of the CDR3 is TGCGCCAGCAGCCAAGAGCTGGAGCCAGGGCCCTACGAGCAGTACTTC. The gene calls are TRBV4-3 and TRBJ2-7; D is perhaps TRBD1 (5 bases). The CDR3 totals 16 residues. In germline, CDR1 is LGHNA, CDR2 YSLEER. The V and J ends lost 0 bases and 2 bases respectively, with 14 bases between them.